This T cell receptor (beta chain) was retrieved from a study of T cell changes during pregnancy in multiple sclerosis. Libraries were prepared by immunoSEQ multiplex PCR; TCRdb keeps only in-frame clonotypes and omits some of them. The sample shows fewer than 25,000 clones, about 89% of them seen only once. In this sample, this clone turned up once. V shed 7 bases, J shed 0 bases, and the junction held 5 bases outside the gene matches. CDR1 is MNHNY, CDR2 SVGAGI, per germline (reference sequence). This CDR3 has 15 residues. This TCR derives from a female donor in good health, enrolled as a control in a pregnancy study. The material sequenced was CD4+ T cells from peripheral blood mononuclear cells, taken in the third trimester of pregnancy. The chain is built from TRBV6-6 and TRBJ1-5; the match to TRBD1 covers 8 bases. The CDR3 coding sequence is TGTGCCAGCACAGACAGGGGTTATAGCAATCAGCCCCAGCATTTT. Protein: CASTDRGYSNQPQHF.